This TCR beta chain originates from a study of blood T cell repertoires in COVID-19. In the authors' workflow: Estimation of nucleated cell counts relied on the amplification of reference gene primers. TCRdb keeps only in-frame clones here, not all; method: immunoSEQ multiplex PCR. V, J and clone size derive from that table, while D and trimming were established from the DNA sequence. The data hold roughly 150,000 clones, with more than 80% observed a single time. Per the germline V gene, CDR1 is MNHNS and CDR2 is SASEGT. This CDR3 comprises 16 residues. The V and J ends lost 2 bases and 2 bases respectively, with 16 bases between them.

The chain couples TRBV6-1 to TRBJ2-7; D not certain. Sequences were obtained from peripheral blood. This clonotype was sampled from a man aged 60 to 75 with acute or convalescent COVID-19. The CDR3 nucleotides read TGTGCCAGCAGTGAATTTGAGGCATTGGGTGCCTACGAGCAGTACTTC. Its translation is CASSEFEALGAYEQYF.